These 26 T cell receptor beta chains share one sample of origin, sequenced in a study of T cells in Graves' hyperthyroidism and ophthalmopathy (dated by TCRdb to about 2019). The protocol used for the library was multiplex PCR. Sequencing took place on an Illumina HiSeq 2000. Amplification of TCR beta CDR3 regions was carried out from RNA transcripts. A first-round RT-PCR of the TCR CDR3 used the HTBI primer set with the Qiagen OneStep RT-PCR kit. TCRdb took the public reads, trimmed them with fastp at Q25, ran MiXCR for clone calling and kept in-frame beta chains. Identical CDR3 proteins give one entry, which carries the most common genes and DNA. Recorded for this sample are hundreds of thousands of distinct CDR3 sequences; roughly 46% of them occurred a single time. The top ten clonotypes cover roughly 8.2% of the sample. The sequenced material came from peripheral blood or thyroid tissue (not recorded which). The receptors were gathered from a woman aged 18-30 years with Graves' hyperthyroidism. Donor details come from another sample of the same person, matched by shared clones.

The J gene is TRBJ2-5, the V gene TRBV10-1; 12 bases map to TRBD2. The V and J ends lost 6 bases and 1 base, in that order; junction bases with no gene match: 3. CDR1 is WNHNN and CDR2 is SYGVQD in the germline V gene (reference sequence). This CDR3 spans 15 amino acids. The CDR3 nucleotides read TGCGCCAGCAGGGGGACTAGCGGGCCCCAAGAGACCCAGTACTTC. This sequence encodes CASRGTSGPQETQYF.

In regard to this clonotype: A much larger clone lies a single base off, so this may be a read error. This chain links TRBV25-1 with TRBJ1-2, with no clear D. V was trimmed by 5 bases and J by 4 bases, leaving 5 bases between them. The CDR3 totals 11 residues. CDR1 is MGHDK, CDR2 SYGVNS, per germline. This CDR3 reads CASSNLYGYTF. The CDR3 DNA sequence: TGTGCCAGCAGTAACCTCTATGGCTACACCTTC.

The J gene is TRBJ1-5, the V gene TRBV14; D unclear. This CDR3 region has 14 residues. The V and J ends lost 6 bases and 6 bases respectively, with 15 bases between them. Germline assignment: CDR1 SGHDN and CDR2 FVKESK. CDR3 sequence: CASRDPGLGQPQHF. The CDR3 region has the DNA TGTGCCAGCAGAGATCCTGGGCTAGGTCAGCCCCAGCATTTT.

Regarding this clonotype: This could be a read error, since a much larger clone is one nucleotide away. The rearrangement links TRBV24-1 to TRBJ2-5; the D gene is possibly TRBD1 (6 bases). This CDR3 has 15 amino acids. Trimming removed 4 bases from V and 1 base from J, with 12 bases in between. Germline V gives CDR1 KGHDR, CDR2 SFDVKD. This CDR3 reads CATSDGTSCQETQYF. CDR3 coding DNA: TGTGCCACCAGTGACGGGACAAGCTGCCAAGAGACCCAGTACTTC.

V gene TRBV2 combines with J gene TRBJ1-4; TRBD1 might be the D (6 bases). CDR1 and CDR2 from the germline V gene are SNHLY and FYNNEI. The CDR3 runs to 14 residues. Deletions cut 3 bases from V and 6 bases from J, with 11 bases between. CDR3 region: CASSDGGAYEKLFF. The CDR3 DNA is TGTGCCAGCAGTGACGGGGGGGCTTATGAAAAACTGTTTTTT.

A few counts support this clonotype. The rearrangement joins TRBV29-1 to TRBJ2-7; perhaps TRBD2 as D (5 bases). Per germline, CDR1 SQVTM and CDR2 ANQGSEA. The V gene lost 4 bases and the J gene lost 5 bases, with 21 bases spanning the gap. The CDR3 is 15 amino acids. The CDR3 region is CSVGGAGPSIDEQYF. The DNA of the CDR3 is TGCAGCGTTGGGGGAGCCGGCCCATCGATTGACGAGCAGTACTTC.

The CDR3 bases are TGTGCCAGTAACATCGCGCAAGGGAGAACGAACACCGGGGAGCTGTTTTTT. Translating it yields CASNIAQGRTNTGELFF. The chain links TRBV19 to TRBJ2-2, with TRBD2 as a possible D gene (5 bases). CDR3 length: 17 amino acids. The V gene lost 7 bases and the J gene lost 0 bases, with 18 bases spanning the gap. In germline, CDR1 is LNHDA, CDR2 SQIVND (reference sequence).

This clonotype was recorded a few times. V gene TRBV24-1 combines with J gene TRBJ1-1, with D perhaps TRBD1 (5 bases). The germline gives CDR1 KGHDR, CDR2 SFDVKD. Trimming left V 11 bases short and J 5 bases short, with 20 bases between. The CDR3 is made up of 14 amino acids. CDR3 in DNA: TGTGCCAGCAGCGATACAGGACCGAGTACTGAAGCTTTCTTT. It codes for CASSDTGPSTEAFF.

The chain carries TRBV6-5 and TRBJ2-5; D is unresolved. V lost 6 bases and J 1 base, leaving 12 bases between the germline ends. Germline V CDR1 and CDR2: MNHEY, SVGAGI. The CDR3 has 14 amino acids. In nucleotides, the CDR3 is TGTGCCAGCAGATCGACGCCGGCCCAAGAGACCCAGTACTTC. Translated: CASRSTPAQETQYF.

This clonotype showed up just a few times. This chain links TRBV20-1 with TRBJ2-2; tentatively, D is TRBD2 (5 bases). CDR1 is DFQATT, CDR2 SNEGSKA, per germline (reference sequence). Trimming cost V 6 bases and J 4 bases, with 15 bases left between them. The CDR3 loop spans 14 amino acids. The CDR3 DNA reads TGCAGTGCCCCGTCGGGATCGTCCACCGGGGAGCTGTTTTTT. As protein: CSAPSGSSTGELFF.

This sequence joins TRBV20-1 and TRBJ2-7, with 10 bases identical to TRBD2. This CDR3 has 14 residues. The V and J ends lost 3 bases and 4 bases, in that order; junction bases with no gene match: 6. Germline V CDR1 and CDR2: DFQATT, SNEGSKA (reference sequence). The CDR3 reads CSARQAGGRYEQYF. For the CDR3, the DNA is TGCAGTGCTAGGCAAGCGGGAGGGCGGTACGAGCAGTACTTC.

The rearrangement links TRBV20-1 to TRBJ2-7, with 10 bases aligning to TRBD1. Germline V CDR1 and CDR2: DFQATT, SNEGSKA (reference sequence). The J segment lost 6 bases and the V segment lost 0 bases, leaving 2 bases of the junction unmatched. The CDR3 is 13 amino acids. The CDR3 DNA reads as TGCAGTGCTAGAGATCGGACAGGGGGCGAGCAGTACTTC. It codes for CSARDRTGGEQYF.

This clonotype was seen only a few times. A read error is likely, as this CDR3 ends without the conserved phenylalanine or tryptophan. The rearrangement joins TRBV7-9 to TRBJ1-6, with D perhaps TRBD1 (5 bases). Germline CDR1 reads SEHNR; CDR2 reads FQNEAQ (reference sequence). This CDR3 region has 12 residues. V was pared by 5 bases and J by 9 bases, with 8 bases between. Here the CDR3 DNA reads TGTGCCAGCAGCCTCGGGGGTTCACCCCTCCACCTT. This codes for CASSLGGSPLHL.

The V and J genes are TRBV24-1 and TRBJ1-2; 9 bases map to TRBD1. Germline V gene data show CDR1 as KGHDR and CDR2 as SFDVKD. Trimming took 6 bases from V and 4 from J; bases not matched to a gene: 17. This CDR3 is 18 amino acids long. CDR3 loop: CATSTDATGTGNSYGYTF. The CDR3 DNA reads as TGTGCCACCAGTACCGACGCGACCGGGACAGGGAACAGCTATGGCTACACCTTC.

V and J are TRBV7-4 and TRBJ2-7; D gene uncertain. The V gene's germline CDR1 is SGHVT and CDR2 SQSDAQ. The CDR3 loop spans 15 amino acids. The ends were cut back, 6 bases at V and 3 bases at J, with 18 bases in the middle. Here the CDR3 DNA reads TGTGCCAGCAGTTTTGAAGCGACAATCCGCTACGAGCAGTACTTC. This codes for CASSFEATIRYEQYF. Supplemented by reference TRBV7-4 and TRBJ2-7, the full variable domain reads GAGVSQSPRYKVAKRGRDVALRCDSISGHVTLYWYRQTLGQGSEVLTYSQSDAQRDKSGRPSGRFSAERPERSVSTLKIQRTEQGDSAVYLCASSFEATIRYEQYFGPGTRLTVT.

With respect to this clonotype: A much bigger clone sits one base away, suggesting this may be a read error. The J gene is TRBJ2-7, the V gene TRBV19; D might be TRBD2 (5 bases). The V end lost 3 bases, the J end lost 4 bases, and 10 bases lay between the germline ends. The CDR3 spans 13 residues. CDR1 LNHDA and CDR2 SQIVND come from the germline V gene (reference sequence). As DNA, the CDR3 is TGTGCCAGTAGTATGGGAGTCGGTTACGAGCAGTACTTC. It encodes CASSMGVGYEQYF.

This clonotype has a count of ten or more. In nucleotides, the CDR3 is TGTGCCAGCAGCACAGGGGCCGGAAACACCATATATTTT. Translation: CASSTGAGNTIYF. The chain recombines TRBV7-7 with TRBJ1-3, with 7 bases identical to TRBD1. The V gene end was trimmed by 5 bases and the J gene end by 4 bases; junction bases not matched to a gene: 2. CDR1 and CDR2 from the germline V gene are SSHAT and FNYEAQ (reference sequence). The length of the CDR3 is 13 residues.

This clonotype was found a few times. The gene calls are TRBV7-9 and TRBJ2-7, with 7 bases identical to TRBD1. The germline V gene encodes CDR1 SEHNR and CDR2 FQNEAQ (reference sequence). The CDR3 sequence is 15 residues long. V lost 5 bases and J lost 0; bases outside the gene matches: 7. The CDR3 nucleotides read TGTGCCAGCAGCCCACTGACAGGGCTCTCCTACGAGCAGTACTTC. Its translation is CASSPLTGLSYEQYF.

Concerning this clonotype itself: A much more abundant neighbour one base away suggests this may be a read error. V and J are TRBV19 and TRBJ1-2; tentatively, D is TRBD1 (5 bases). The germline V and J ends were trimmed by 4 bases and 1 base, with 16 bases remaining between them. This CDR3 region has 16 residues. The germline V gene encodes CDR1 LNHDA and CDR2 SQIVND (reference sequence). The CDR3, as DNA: TGTGCCAGTAGTACCTATCGGGACGCCCTTAACTATGGCTACACCTTC. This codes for CASSTYRDALNYGYTF.

The CDR3 DNA follows: TGTGCCACCAGCAGAGCAGGGCCCTATGGCTACACCTTC. Residues: CATSRAGPYGYTF. The chain combines TRBV15 with TRBJ1-2; TRBD1 is a possible D gene (5 bases). Germline CDR1 LNHNV, CDR2 YYDKDF (reference sequence). The CDR3 sequence is 13 residues long. Trimming removed 1 base at V and 4 bases at J, with 7 bases between.

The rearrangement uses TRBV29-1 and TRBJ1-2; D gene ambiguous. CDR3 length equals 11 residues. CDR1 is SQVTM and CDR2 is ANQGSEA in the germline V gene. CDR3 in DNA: TGCAGTTCACCCTCAAACTATGGCTACACCTTC. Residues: CSSPSNYGYTF.

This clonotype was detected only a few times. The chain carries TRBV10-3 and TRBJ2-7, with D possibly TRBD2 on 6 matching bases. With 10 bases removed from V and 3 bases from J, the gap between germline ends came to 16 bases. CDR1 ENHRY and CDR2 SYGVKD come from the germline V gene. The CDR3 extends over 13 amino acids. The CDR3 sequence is CASNRGGDYEQYF. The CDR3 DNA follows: TGTGCCAGCAACCGGGGAGGCGACTACGAGCAGTACTTC.

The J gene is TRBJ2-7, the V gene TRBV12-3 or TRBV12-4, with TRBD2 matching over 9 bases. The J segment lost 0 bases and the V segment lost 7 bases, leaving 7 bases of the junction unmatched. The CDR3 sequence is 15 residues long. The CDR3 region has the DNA TGTGCCAGCATCCCTAGCGGGATCGGCTCCTACGAGCAGTACTTC. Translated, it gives CASIPSGIGSYEQYF.

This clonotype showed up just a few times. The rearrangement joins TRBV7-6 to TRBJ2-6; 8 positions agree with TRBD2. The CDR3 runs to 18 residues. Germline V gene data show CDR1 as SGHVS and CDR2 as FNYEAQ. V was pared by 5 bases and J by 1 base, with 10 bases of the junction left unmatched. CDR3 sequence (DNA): TGTGCCAGCAGCCCCCGGGAGGGACCCCGGTCTGGGGCCAACGTCCTGACTTTC. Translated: CASSPREGPRSGANVLTF. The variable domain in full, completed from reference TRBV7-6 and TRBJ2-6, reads GAGVSQSPRYKVTKRGQDVALRCDPISGHVSLYWYRQALGQGPEFLTYFNYEAQQDKSGLPNDRFSAERPEGSISTLTIQRTEQRDSAMYRCASSPREGPRSGANVLTFGAGSRLTVL.

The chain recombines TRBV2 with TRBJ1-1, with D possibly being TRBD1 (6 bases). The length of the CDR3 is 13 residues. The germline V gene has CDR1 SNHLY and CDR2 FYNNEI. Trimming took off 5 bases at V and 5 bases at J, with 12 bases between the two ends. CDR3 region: CASSYRARTEAFF. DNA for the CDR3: TGTGCCAGCAGTTACAGGGCTCGTACTGAAGCTTTCTTT.

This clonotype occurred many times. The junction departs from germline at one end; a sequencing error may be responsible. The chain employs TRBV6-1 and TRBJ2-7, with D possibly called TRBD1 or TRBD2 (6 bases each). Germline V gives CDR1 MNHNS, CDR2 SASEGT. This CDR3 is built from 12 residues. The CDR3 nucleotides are TGCGCCAGCAGTGAGGGGGGCTACGAGCAGTACTTC. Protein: CASSEGGYEQYF.